Following are 13 T cell receptor beta chains from one sample sequenced in a study of T-cell reconstitution after alpha-beta-depleted transplantation in children. The TCRbeta library was prepared with unique molecular identifiers. TCRdb itself ran the PCR reads through MiXCR, one entry per CDR3 protein. The table has around 700,000 distinct CDR3 sequences, about an eighth seen once. Material: PBMCs, obtained before TCRalphabeta/CD19-depleted stem cell transplant. Receptor source: a girl under 10 years old with congenital amegakaryocytic thrombocytopenia, due to receive a stem cell transplant.

The genes are TRBV29-1 and TRBJ2-3; maybe TRBD1 (5 bases). The V gene lost 8 bases and the J gene lost 3 bases, with 15 bases spanning the gap. This CDR3 is 13 amino acids long. Germline loops: CDR1 SQVTM, CDR2 ANQGSEA. CDR3 loop: CSPRVGLTDTQYF. The CDR3 nucleotides are TGCAGCCCCCGGGTGGGGCTAACAGATACGCAGTATTTT.

This clonotype was found many times. The chain joins TRBV11-3 to TRBJ2-5; 13 bases map to TRBD2. After removal of 5 bases from V and 0 bases from J, the junction contained 3 bases not matched to a gene. The germline gives CDR1 SGHNT, CDR2 YENEEA. The CDR3 is 16 residues long. Here the CDR3 DNA reads TGTGCCAGCAGCCCCGGGACTAGCGGGAACCAAGAGACCCAGTACTTC. Amino acid sequence: CASSPGTSGNQETQYF. Filled out from reference TRBV11-3 and TRBJ2-5, the complete variable domain reads EAGVVQSPRYKIIEKKQPVAFWCNPISGHNTLYWYLQNLGQGPELLIRYENEEAVDDSQLPKDRFSAERLKGVDSTLKIQPAELGDSAVYLCASSPGTSGNQETQYFGPGTRLLVL.

This clonotype has ten or more counts. The chain couples TRBV25-1 to TRBJ2-7; maybe TRBD2 (6 bases). There are 16 residues in the CDR3. The V gene's germline CDR1 is MGHDK and CDR2 SYGVNS. Trimming cost V 3 bases and J 3 bases, with 18 bases left between them. The CDR3 region is CASSDSRGVDYYEQYF. CDR3 in DNA: TGTGCCAGCAGTGACAGTCGCGGAGTGGACTACTACGAGCAGTACTTC.

This chain joins TRBV5-4 and TRBJ2-1, with 7 bases identical to TRBD2. V shed 4 bases, J shed 5 bases, and the junction held 15 bases outside the gene matches. This CDR3 contains 17 residues. Germline loops: CDR1 SGHNT, CDR2 YYREEE (reference sequence). CDR3 bases: TGTGCCAGCAGCCGGGGCCTAGTGAGGGAGGGCAACAATGAGCAGTTCTTC. Translation gives CASSRGLVREGNNEQFF.

This clonotype was seen at least ten times. The chain links TRBV7-8 to TRBJ1-2; no clear D. The germline CDR1 and CDR2 sequences are SGHVS and FQNEAQ. Trimming left V 5 bases short and J 3 bases short, with 13 bases between. The CDR3 is 14 residues long. In nucleotides, the CDR3 is TGTGCCAGCAGCCCCCCAGGACGTGACTATGGCTACACCTTC. Residues: CASSPPGRDYGYTF.

In this sample, this clonotype turned up many times. This chain connects TRBV5-1 to TRBJ1-5; D remains ambiguous. The V end was cut by 2 bases, the J end by 5 bases, with 8 bases between. The germline V gene encodes CDR1 SGHRS and CDR2 YFSETQ. The CDR3 has 13 amino acids. CDR3 loop: CASSFSWDQPQHF. Written as DNA, the CDR3 is TGCGCCAGCAGCTTCTCCTGGGATCAGCCCCAGCATTTT.

This clonotype was seen at least ten times. V gene TRBV4-2 combines with J gene TRBJ2-1; tentative D call: TRBD2 (5 bases). CDR1 LGHNA and CDR2 YNFKEQ come from the germline V gene. V lost 0 bases and J lost 8, with 20 bases in between. This CDR3 is built from 17 residues. The chain's CDR3 is CASSQDLSADVSDEQFF. The CDR3 region has the DNA TGTGCCAGCAGCCAAGATTTATCAGCGGACGTCTCGGATGAGCAGTTCTTC.

This clonotype was found many times. V and J are TRBV5-1 and TRBJ2-7, with 11 bases identical to TRBD2. Per the germline V gene, CDR1 is SGHRS and CDR2 is YFSETQ. This CDR3 spans 15 amino acids. Trimming at V came to 4 bases and at J to 3 bases, leaving 6 bases not matched to a gene. As DNA, the CDR3 is TGCGCCAGCAGCAGTGGGACTAGCGGAGTCTACGAGCAGTACTTC. Its translation is CASSSGTSGVYEQYF.

This clonotype occurred many times. The chain employs TRBV20-1 and TRBJ2-2; 8 nucleotides match TRBD2. With V trimmed by 3 bases and J by 5 bases, 5 bases remained unmatched. The CDR3 spans 14 residues. The germline gives CDR1 DFQATT, CDR2 SNEGSKA (reference sequence). CDR3: CSASPSGRTGELFF. The CDR3 DNA reads as TGCAGTGCTAGTCCTAGCGGGCGTACCGGGGAGCTGTTTTTT.

The rearrangement links TRBV20-1 to TRBJ2-3; the match to TRBD2 covers 8 bases. The CDR3 spans 14 residues. Losses at the gene ends were 3 bases for V and 2 bases for J; bases not matched to a gene: 4. Germline values: CDR1 DFQATT, CDR2 SNEGSKA (reference sequence). CDR3 in amino acids: CSASNGRVTDTQYF. Written as DNA, the CDR3 is TGCAGTGCTAGTAACGGGAGGGTCACAGATACGCAGTATTTT.

The CDR3 spells CASSLGVSRQLPNEKLFF. In nucleotides, the CDR3 is TGCGCCAGCAGCTTGGGGGTCAGCCGGCAACTCCCTAATGAAAAACTGTTTTTT. V gene TRBV5-1 combines with J gene TRBJ1-4; D remains ambiguous. This CDR3 is built from 18 residues. Germline lookup yields CDR1 SGHRS and CDR2 YFSETQ. Trimming pared 0 bases from V and 3 bases from J, leaving 18 bases between.

This clonotype was found many times. CDR3 DNA: TGTGCCAGCAGCTTGGGCGTGGGTGGGCGGCGGACTTCCTACGAGCAGTACTTC. Protein sequence: CASSLGVGGRRTSYEQYF. This chain links TRBV11-1 with TRBJ2-7, with D perhaps TRBD2 (5 bases). The CDR3 has 18 residues. Trimming shortened V by 3 bases and J by 1 base, and 22 bases separated the two germline ends. From germline, CDR1 is SGHAT and CDR2 FQDESV (reference sequence).

This clonotype was recorded many times. The rearrangement uses TRBV20-1 and TRBJ1-2; the D is unclear. Germline-derived CDR1 and CDR2 are DFQATT and SNEGSKA (reference sequence). CDR3 length equals 14 residues. V was clipped by 3 bases and J by 1 base, with 12 bases between them. The CDR3 region has the DNA TGCAGTGCTAGTTTCGGTAAATTTAACTATGGCTACACCTTC. Protein sequence: CSASFGKFNYGYTF.